This entry is about one TCR beta chain. This sample was taken from a study of blood T cell repertoires in COVID-19. Study details: The cDNA or gDNA used as material had been derived from T cells, B-cell-depleted T cells, or PBMCs.

Germline V gene data show CDR1 as MNHEY and CDR2 as SMNVEV (reference sequence). The CDR3 extends over 15 amino acids. V shed 6 bases and J 5 bases; nucleotides not matched to a gene: 10. Per the original data handling: Using reference gene primer amplification, nucleated cell counts were estimated. Sequencing used immunoSEQ multiplex PCR; TCRdb keeps in-frame clones, though not all of them. The DNA gave D and trimming, while V, J and clone size come from that table. The sample carries over 200,000 clones, 80% to 90% recorded once. Sample: peripheral blood. The origin of this receptor is a woman between 45 and 65 years old with acute or convalescent COVID-19. This rearrangement joins TRBV27 to TRBJ2-7; 10 bases line up with TRBD2. This CDR3 is CASSRYLAGENEQYF. CDR3 DNA: TGTGCCAGCAGCCGTTATCTAGCGGGAGAGAACGAGCAGTACTTC.